Reported below is one T cell receptor beta chain. No antigen is known for it. The same CDR3 also results from other DNA sequences found in this sample. These data are taken from a study of shared clonotypes between healthy human individuals. Study-wide findings and caveats: Generally, estimated richness proved larger in naive subsets than it did in memory subsets. Blood alone was sampled, and tissue repertoires likely differ. Unshared clonotypes carried lower generation probabilities than those common to all four donors.

The sorted-subset replicate PCRs were given around 0.2 ug DNA, which is roughly 30,000 T cell genomes. Repertoires were generated with immunoSEQ multiplex PCR, while TCRdb's copy carries only in-frame clones and drops some. The sample has some 2 million clones, about 95% seen once. The CDR3 totals 18 residues. Germline assignment: CDR1 MGHRA and CDR2 YSYEKL. Trimming took 0 bases from V and 2 from J, leaving 20 bases between them. This sequence joins TRBV4-1 and TRBJ2-7; no clear D. The receptor was derived from a man between 18 and 35 years old in good health. Sequencing was performed on naive CD4+ T cells sorted from blood. Subset indicated: CD45RA+ positively selected. The CDR3: CASSQDKFKRNFAYEQYF. CDR3 bases: TGCGCCAGCAGCCAAGATAAGTTCAAGAGGAATTTCGCCTACGAGCAGTACTTC.